One and the same sample provided the 20 T cell receptor beta chains below, sequenced in a study of T cells in Graves' hyperthyroidism and ophthalmopathy. Researchers amplified the TCR beta CDR3 regions from RNA transcripts. HTBI primers were the set used in a first-round RT-PCR of the TCR CDR3. A single record per CDR3 protein comes from TCRdb applying MiXCR to the multiplex PCR reads. The table includes a few hundred thousand distinct CDR3 sequences, roughly 15% detected once. The sample taken for sequencing was blood. These receptors came from a woman in her 40s with Graves' hyperthyroidism that later progressed to Graves' ophthalmopathy.

At least ten counts were recorded for this clonotype. This chain joins TRBV29-1 and TRBJ1-5; no clear D. V was clipped by 4 bases and J by 3 bases, with 10 bases between them. The V gene's germline CDR1 is SQVTM and CDR2 ANQGSEA. CDR3 length: 13 amino acids. CDR3 DNA: TGCAGCGTTGGCGGGAATCACAATCAGCCCCAGCATTTT. This sequence encodes CSVGGNHNQPQHF.

This clonotype was observed many times. This sequence joins TRBV28 and TRBJ2-7; 10 bases agree with TRBD2. The CDR3 sequence is 13 residues long. The J segment lost 5 bases and the V segment lost 6 bases, leaving 4 bases of the junction unmatched. Germline lookup yields CDR1 MDHEN and CDR2 SYDVKM. The DNA for the CDR3 is TGTGCCAGCAGAATAGCGGGAGGCCACGAGCAGTACTTC. Encoded protein: CASRIAGGHEQYF.

This clonotype was detected once. This may be a read error: a much more frequent sequence differs by one nucleotide. The gene calls are TRBV20-1 and TRBJ1-1; D is uncertain. Trimming pared 3 bases from V and 1 base from J, leaving 6 bases between. CDR1 is DFQATT and CDR2 is SNEGSKA in the germline V gene (reference sequence). The CDR3 sequence is 12 residues long. CDR3: CSASYRNTEAFF. The DNA of the CDR3 is TGCAGTGCTAGTTACCGGAACACTGAAGCTTTCTTT.

Comments on this clonotype: In this CDR3 the conserved last residue, phenylalanine or tryptophan, is missing, so a read error is likely. The chain employs TRBV11-2 and TRBJ2-3, with 10 bases aligning to TRBD2. Germline lookup yields CDR1 SGHAT and CDR2 FQNNGV. V was clipped by 1 base and J by 2 bases; unmatched bases: 6. The length of the CDR3 is 17 residues. CDR3 sequence reads: CASSLAQTSGSTDTQYL. CDR3 sequence (DNA): TGTGCCAGCAGCTTAGCCCAGACTAGCGGGTCCACAGATACGCAGTATCTT.

This clonotype was seen a few times. The V and J genes are TRBV7-6 and TRBJ2-7; TRBD2 matches at 9 bases. The CDR3 is made up of 15 amino acids. In germline, CDR1 is SGHVS, CDR2 FNYEAQ. Trimming at V came to 5 bases and at J to 6 bases, leaving 11 bases not matched to a gene. The CDR3 spells CASSRLAGESSEQYF. CDR3 nucleotides: TGTGCCAGCAGCAGATTAGCGGGAGAGTCTAGCGAGCAGTACTTC.

This clonotype was picked up many times. In DNA form, the CDR3 reads TGTGCCAGCAAAACAAATGGGGACAGCAGCTACGAGCAGTACTTC. It encodes CASKTNGDSSYEQYF. V gene TRBV6-1 combines with J gene TRBJ2-7; 7 bases are a match to TRBD1. The J segment lost 3 bases and the V segment lost 7 bases, leaving 12 bases of the junction unmatched. Germline V gene lookup returns CDR1 MNHNS and CDR2 SASEGT. This CDR3 is built from 15 residues.

This chain links TRBV7-2 with TRBJ2-7, with D possibly being TRBD1 (6 bases). The CDR3 sequence is 15 residues long. The germline V gene has CDR1 SGHTA and CDR2 FQGNSA. V dropped 5 bases and J dropped 3 bases, with 17 bases sitting between them. This CDR3 is CASSPTGQTDYEQYF. Here the CDR3 DNA reads TGTGCCAGCAGCCCGACGGGACAAACGGACTACGAGCAGTACTTC.

This clonotype was picked up many times. The rearrangement uses TRBV12-3 or TRBV12-4 and TRBJ2-2; D is possibly TRBD2 (5 bases). The CDR3 length is 15 residues. Trimming removed 8 bases at V and 5 bases at J, with 18 bases between. CDR3 coding DNA: TGTGCCAGCCATGGTGAGGGTGCAGAGACCGGGGAGCTGTTTTTT. This sequence encodes CASHGEGAETGELFF.

The chain has TRBV19 and TRBJ1-5; tentatively, D is TRBD1 (5 bases). Trimming pared 4 bases from V and 3 bases from J, leaving 13 bases between. This CDR3 is built from 15 residues. Germline assignment: CDR1 LNHDA and CDR2 SQIVND (reference sequence). For the CDR3, the DNA is TGTGCCAGTAGTAGGGGCCTTATCTTCAATCAGCCCCAGCATTTT. Its protein product is CASSRGLIFNQPQHF.

Ten or more counts support this clonotype. The chain has TRBV20-1 and TRBJ2-3, with D possibly matching TRBD1 (5 bases). V lost 2 bases and J lost 4, with 7 bases in between. The CDR3 is 12 residues long. Germline V gene lookup returns CDR1 DFQATT and CDR2 SNEGSKA (reference sequence). The CDR3 sequence: CSARQGADTQYF. The CDR3 DNA reads TGCAGTGCTAGACAAGGGGCAGATACGCAGTATTTT.

This clonotype was seen many times. V usage is TRBV6-2 or TRBV6-3 and J usage is TRBJ2-7; possible D gene TRBD2, 5 bases. The CDR3 sequence is 15 residues long. CDR1 is MNHEY and CDR2 is SVGEGT in the germline V gene. V lost 5 bases and J lost 3, with 17 bases in between. This CDR3 reads CASSQRTGGSYEQYF. The DNA for the CDR3 is TGTGCCAGCAGTCAAAGGACTGGAGGCAGCTACGAGCAGTACTTC.

This clonotype was seen a few times. The chain combines TRBV5-6 with TRBJ1-5; no clear D gene. The V gene lost 3 bases and the J gene lost 6 bases, with 16 bases spanning the gap. The length of the CDR3 is 15 residues. The germline V gene encodes CDR1 SGHDT and CDR2 YYEEEE. CDR3 protein: CASSSRGGLSQPQHF. CDR3 coding DNA: TGTGCCAGCAGCTCCCGTGGCGGTTTAAGTCAGCCCCAGCATTTT.

This clonotype was detected a few times. The chain combines TRBV28 with TRBJ2-1; a possible D gene is TRBD2 (6 bases). The CDR3 extends over 11 amino acids. CDR1 is MDHEN, CDR2 SYDVKM, per germline. The germline V and J ends were trimmed by 5 bases and 15 bases, with 14 bases remaining between them. The CDR3 here is CASSRDFDGFF. CDR3 bases: TGTGCCAGCAGTCGGGACTTCGACGGGTTCTTC.

This clonotype was counted many times. The chain has TRBV10-3 and TRBJ2-6, with 9 bases lining up with TRBD1. Trimming at V came to 2 bases and at J to 2 bases, leaving 19 bases not matched to a gene. This CDR3 has 22 amino acids. Germline CDR1 is ENHRY and CDR2 is SYGVKD. The chain's CDR3 is CAISENWTGATRTPAGANVLTF. CDR3 in DNA: TGTGCCATCAGTGAGAATTGGACAGGGGCAACCCGTACTCCAGCTGGGGCCAACGTCCTGACTTTC.

Many counts were recorded for this clonotype. V is TRBV6-1 and J is TRBJ2-1; D is perhaps TRBD2 (7 bases). The CDR3 contains 17 residues. Deletions cut 6 bases from V and 7 bases from J, with 25 bases between. In germline, CDR1 is MNHNS, CDR2 SASEGT. The CDR3: CASRPGPRGGARNEQFF. CDR3 in DNA: TGTGCCAGCAGGCCAGGACCTAGGGGGGGGGCCAGGAATGAGCAGTTCTTC.

The table lists this clonotype with many counts. This chain uses TRBV6-1 with TRBJ2-5; no clear D. V lost 7 bases and J lost 3, with 12 bases in between. The CDR3 runs to 13 residues. From germline, CDR1 is MNHNS and CDR2 SASEGT. The CDR3 region is CASTRTPKETQYF. The CDR3 DNA reads TGTGCCAGCACCCGTACGCCTAAAGAGACCCAGTACTTC.

This clonotype has ten or more counts. The chain employs TRBV11-2 and TRBJ2-1, with 10 nucleotides matching TRBD2. Germline CDR1 reads SGHAT; CDR2 reads FQNNGV. This CDR3 is built from 16 residues. J lost 12 bases, V lost 1 base, and 12 bases had no gene match. The CDR3 coding sequence is TGTGCCAGCAGCTTAGTAACTAGCGGGACGATGTTGGGGCAGTTCTTC. Translated: CASSLVTSGTMLGQFF.

As for this clonotype: A much larger clonotype is one base distant, so this may be a read error. This chain joins TRBV19 and TRBJ2-1; TRBD2 aligns across 7 bases. There are 14 residues in the CDR3. The germline V gene has CDR1 LNHDA and CDR2 SQIVND (reference sequence). The V segment lost 5 bases and the J segment 7 bases; nucleotides outside the gene matches: 8. The CDR3 spells CASSSFSSGNEQFF. CDR3 coding DNA: TGTGCCAGTAGTTCCTTTAGTAGCGGGAATGAGCAGTTCTTC.

This clonotype was counted only a few times. The chain employs TRBV5-4 and TRBJ1-1, with D hard to call. Germline values: CDR1 SGHNT, CDR2 YYREEE (reference sequence). The V and J ends lost 6 bases and 5 bases respectively, with 14 bases between them. The CDR3 length is 13 residues. The CDR3: CASTPAGETEAFF. In nucleotides, the CDR3 is TGTGCCAGCACCCCGGCGGGAGAAACTGAAGCTTTCTTT.

This clonotype was observed at least ten times. The rearrangement joins TRBV28 to TRBJ2-1; D not resolved. The germline V and J ends were trimmed by 5 bases and 0 bases, with 11 bases remaining between them. In germline, CDR1 is MDHEN, CDR2 SYDVKM. The CDR3 spans 15 residues. CDR3 coding DNA: TGTGCCAGCAGTGCATCCTCCCGCTCCTACAATGAGCAGTTCTTC. This translates into CASSASSRSYNEQFF.